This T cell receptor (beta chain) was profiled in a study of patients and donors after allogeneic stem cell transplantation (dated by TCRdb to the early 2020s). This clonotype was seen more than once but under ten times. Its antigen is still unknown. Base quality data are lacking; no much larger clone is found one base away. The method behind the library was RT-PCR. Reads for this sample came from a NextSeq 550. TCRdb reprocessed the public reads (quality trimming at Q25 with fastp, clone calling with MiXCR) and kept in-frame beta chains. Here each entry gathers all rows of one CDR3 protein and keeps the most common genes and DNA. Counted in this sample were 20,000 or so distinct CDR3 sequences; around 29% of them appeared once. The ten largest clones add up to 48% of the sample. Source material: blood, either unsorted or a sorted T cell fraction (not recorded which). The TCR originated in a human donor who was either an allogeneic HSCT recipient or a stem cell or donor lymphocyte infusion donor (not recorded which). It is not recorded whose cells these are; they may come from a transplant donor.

The DNA sequence is TGTGCCAGCAGCTTGAACCAGGGAGGAGAAAAACTGTTTTTT. Its protein product is CASSLNQGGEKLFF. The chain links TRBV7-9 with TRBJ1-4, with a tentative D gene TRBD1 over 5 matching bases. V is reduced by 3 bases and J by 8 bases, leaving a spacing of 13 bases between them. The CDR3, from cysteine to phenylalanine, totals 14 residues. The DNA shown is the 42-base CDR3, in frame from base 1. CDR1 SEHNR and CDR2 FQNEAQ are derived from the germline V gene (reference sequence).